What follows is one T cell receptor (beta chain) and its context. The same CDR3 can be traced to other DNA sequences in this sample. Sequencing was performed with immunoSEQ multiplex PCR; in TCRdb, only in-frame clones are kept and a portion is missing. Here the sample spans just over 300,000 clones, about nine tenths being singletons. This specimen comes from a study of blood T cell repertoires in COVID-19. Across the whole study: The analysed material was cDNA or gDNA that came from T cells, B-cell-depleted T cells, or PBMCs.

This CDR3 contains 14 residues. CDR1 and CDR2 from the germline V gene are KGHSH and LQKENI. The V end was cut by 3 bases, the J end by 4 bases, with 12 bases between. Recovered status applied to Cohort 3 donors who had two consecutive negative PCRs. It also applied to those with clearance or with symptom resolution. The sample was PBMCs or T cells enriched from blood (not recorded which). The chain joins TRBV18 to TRBJ1-2; the D gene is possibly TRBD1 (5 bases). The origin of this receptor is a man aged 25-45 years who had recovered from COVID-19. The CDR3 region is CASSPGREVYGYTF. CDR3 nucleotides: TGTGCCAGCTCACCGGGGCGGGAAGTCTATGGCTACACCTTC.